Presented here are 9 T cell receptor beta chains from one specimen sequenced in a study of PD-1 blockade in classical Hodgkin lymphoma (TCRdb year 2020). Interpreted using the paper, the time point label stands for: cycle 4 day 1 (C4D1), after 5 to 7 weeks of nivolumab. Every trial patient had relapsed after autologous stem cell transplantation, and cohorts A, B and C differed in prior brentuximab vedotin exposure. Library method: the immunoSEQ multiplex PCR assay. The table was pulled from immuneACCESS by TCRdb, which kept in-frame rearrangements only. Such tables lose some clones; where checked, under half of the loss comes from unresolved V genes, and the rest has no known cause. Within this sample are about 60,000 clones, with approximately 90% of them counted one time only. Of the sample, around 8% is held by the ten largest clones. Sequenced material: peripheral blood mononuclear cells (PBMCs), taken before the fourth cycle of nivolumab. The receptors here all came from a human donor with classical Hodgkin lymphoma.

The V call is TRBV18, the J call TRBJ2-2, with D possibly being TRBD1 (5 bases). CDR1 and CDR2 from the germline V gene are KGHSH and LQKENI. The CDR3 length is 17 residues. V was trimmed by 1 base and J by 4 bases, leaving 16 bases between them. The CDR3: CASSPRSYQGRTGELFF. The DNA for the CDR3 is TGTGCCAGCTCACCACGTAGTTATCAGGGCCGCACCGGGGAGCTGTTTTTT.

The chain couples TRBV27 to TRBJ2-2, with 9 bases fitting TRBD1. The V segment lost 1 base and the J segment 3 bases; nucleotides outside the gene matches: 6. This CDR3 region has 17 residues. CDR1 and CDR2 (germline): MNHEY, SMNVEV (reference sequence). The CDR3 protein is CASSLFVGQGYTGELFF. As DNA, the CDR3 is TGTGCCAGCAGTTTATTTGTGGGACAGGGCTACACCGGGGAGCTGTTTTTT.

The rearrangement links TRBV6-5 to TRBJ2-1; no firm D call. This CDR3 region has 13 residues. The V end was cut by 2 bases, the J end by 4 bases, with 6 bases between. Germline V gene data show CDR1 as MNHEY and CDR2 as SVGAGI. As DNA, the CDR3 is TGTGCCAGCAGTTACACTAATTACAATGAGCAGTTCTTC. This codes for CASSYTNYNEQFF.

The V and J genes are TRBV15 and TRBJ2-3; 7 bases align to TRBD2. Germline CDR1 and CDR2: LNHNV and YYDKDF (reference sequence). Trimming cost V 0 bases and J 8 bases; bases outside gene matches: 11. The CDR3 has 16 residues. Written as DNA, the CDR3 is TGTGCCACCAGCAGAGATATGGGACTAATCGGGGCTACGCAGTATTTT. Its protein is CATSRDMGLIGATQYF. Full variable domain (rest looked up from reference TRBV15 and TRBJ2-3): DAMVIQNPRYQVTQFGKPVTLSCSQTLNHNVMYWYQQKSSQAPKLLFHYYDKDFNNEADTPDNFQSRRPNTSFCFLDIRSPGLGDTAMYLCATSRDMGLIGATQYFGPGTRLTVL.

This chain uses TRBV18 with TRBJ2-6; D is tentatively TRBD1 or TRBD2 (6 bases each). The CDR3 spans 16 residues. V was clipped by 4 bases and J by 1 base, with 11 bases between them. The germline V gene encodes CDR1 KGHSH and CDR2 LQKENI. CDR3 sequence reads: CASSRGALSGANVLTF. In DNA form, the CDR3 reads TGTGCCAGCTCACGGGGGGCTCTTTCTGGGGCCAACGTCCTGACTTTC.

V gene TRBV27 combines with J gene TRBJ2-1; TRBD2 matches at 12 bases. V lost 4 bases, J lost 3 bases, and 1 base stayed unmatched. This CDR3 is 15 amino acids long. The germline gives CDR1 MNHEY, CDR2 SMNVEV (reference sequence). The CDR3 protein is CASSWGLAGYNEQFF. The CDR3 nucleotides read TGTGCCAGCAGTTGGGGACTAGCGGGCTACAATGAGCAGTTCTTC.

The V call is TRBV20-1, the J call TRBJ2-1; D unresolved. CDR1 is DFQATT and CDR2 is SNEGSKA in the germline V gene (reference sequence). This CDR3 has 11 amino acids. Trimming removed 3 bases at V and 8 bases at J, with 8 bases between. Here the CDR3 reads CSARVGHEQFF. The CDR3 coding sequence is TGCAGTGCTAGGGTCGGGCATGAGCAGTTCTTC.

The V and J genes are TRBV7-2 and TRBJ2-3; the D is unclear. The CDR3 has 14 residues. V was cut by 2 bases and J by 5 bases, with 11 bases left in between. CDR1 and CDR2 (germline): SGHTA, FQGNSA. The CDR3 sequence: CASSLLPPLDTQYF. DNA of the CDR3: TGTGCCAGCAGCTTACTCCCCCCCTTAGATACGCAGTATTTT.

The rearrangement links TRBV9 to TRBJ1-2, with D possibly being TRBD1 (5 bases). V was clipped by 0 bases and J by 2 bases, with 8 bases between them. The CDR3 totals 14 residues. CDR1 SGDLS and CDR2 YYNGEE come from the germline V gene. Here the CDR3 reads CASSVVGANYGYTF. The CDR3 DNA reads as TGTGCCAGCAGCGTAGTCGGGGCAAACTATGGCTACACCTTC.